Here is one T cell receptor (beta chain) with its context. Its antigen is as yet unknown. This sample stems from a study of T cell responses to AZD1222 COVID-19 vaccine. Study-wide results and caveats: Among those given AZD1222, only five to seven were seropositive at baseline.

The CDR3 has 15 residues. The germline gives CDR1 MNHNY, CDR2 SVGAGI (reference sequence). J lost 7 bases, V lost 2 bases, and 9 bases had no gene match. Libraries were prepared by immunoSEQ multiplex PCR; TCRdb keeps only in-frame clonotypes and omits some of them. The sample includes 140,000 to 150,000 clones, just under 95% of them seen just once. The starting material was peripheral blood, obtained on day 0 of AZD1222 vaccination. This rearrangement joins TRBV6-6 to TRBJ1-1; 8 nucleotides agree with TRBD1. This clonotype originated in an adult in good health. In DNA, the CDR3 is TGTGCCAGCAGTTACCCGACTCAGGGGGCCGGTGAAGCTTTCTTT. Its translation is CASSYPTQGAGEAFF.